This T cell receptor (beta chain) is from a study of blood T cell repertoires in COVID-19. Participants were placed into cohorts based on the clinical history they reported. The trim removed 5 bases at V and 6 bases at J, leaving 3 bases unmatched. The V gene's germline CDR1 is MNHEY and CDR2 SMNVEV (reference sequence). CDR3 length: 15 amino acids. Study processing details: Estimation of nucleated cell counts was performed using reference gene primer amplification. The table came from immunoSEQ multiplex PCR; TCRdb's copy has only in-frame clones and leaves some out. That table gives V, J and clone size, and the DNA gave D and trimming. The sample yields over 200,000 clones, roughly 89% seen once.

The J gene is TRBJ2-1, the V gene TRBV27, with 14 bases identical to TRBD2. The receptor comes from a man between 18 and 29 years old with acute COVID-19. Specimen: PBMCs or T cells enriched from blood (not recorded which). The CDR3 bases are TGTGCCAGCAGTGACGGGACTAGCGGGAGCAATGAGCAGTTCTTC. It is translated as CASSDGTSGSNEQFF.